The clone carrying this T cell receptor beta chain was counted ten times or more. The entry originates in a study of T cells in Graves' hyperthyroidism and ophthalmopathy. Amplified TCR beta CDR3 regions came from RNA transcripts. First-round RT-PCR targeting the TCR CDR3 was performed with the HTBI primer set. TCRdb redid the calling of the multiplex PCR reads with MiXCR, one entry per CDR3 protein. The profile shows more than 500,000 distinct CDR3 sequences, about 15% of them singletons. The J segment lost 1 base and the V segment lost 5 bases, leaving 6 bases of the junction unmatched. The germline V gene encodes CDR1 MNHEY and CDR2 SVGEGT. This CDR3 is built from 15 residues.

This clonotype was obtained from a woman aged 40 to 55 with Graves' ophthalmopathy. The rearrangement joins TRBV6-2 or TRBV6-3 to TRBJ2-7; 9 nucleotides align to TRBD1. The sequenced sample consisted of blood. CDR3 sequence: CASSVTGTGSYEQYF. Written as DNA, the CDR3 is TGTGCCAGCAGTGTGACCGGGACAGGGTCCTACGAGCAGTACTTC.